The 20 T cell receptor beta chains in this list originate from one sample, sequenced in a study of blood T cells in healthy people across ages. A sample-barcoded 5' primer and a J-beta primer mix were used in a second PCR of roughly 7 to 12 cycles. TCRdb redid the calling of the 5' RACE reads with MiXCR, one entry per CDR3 protein. The table lists under 950,000 distinct CDR3 sequences, roughly 20% of them singletons. The sample taken for sequencing was blood. The receptor source for this set is a man between 65 and 85 years old in good health.

This clonotype occurred a few times. The chain recombines TRBV6-2 or TRBV6-3 with TRBJ1-1, with a weak D call TRBD1 (6 bases). CDR1 is MNHEY and CDR2 is SVGEGT in the germline V gene. This CDR3 has 13 residues. The V gene lost 7 bases and the J gene lost 4 bases, with 13 bases spanning the gap. In DNA, the CDR3 is TGTGCCAGCATCACTCAGGGGACCACTGAAGCTTTCTTT. Protein: CASITQGTTEAFF.

The chain employs TRBV19 and TRBJ1-1, with D possibly matching TRBD1 (6 bases). Germline V CDR1 and CDR2: LNHDA, SQIVND (reference sequence). CDR3 size: 16 residues. The V gene lost 7 bases and the J gene lost 3 bases, with 21 bases spanning the gap. The chain's CDR3 is CASKPVLRGRDTEAFF. The CDR3 coding sequence is TGTGCCAGTAAGCCCGTCCTCAGGGGAAGGGACACTGAAGCTTTCTTT.

For this clonotype: The junction differs from germline at one of its ends, possibly a read error. The rearrangement uses TRBV7-2 and TRBJ2-1; D perhaps matches TRBD1 (6 bases). Germline CDR1 and CDR2: SGHTA and FQGNSA. The CDR3 runs 14 residues. DNA of the CDR3: TGTGCCAGCAGCTTAGTGGGTAGGGACAATGAGCGGTTCTTC. As protein: CASSLVGRDNERFF.

This clonotype showed up just a few times. The V gene is TRBV2, the J gene TRBJ2-5; 7 bases line up with TRBD2. The better agreement between TRBJ2-1 and the DNA end casts doubt on the J call. The CDR3 extends over 15 amino acids. Germline CDR1 reads SNHLY; CDR2 reads FYNNEI. CDR3 sequence: CATQREDVPYNEQFF. DNA for the CDR3: TGTGCCACCCAACGGGAGGACGTGCCCTACAATGAGCAGTTCTTC.

This clonotype was picked up a small number of times. The genes are TRBV7-9 and TRBJ2-3; 10 nucleotides match TRBD2. The V gene's germline CDR1 is SEHNR and CDR2 FQNEAQ (reference sequence). V shed 2 bases, J shed 4 bases, and the junction held 9 bases outside the gene matches. CDR3 length equals 17 residues. CDR3 sequence reads: CASSLWASGRLADTQYF. CDR3 DNA: TGTGCCAGCAGCTTATGGGCTAGCGGGAGACTCGCAGATACGCAGTATTTT. The entire variable domain, with the rest obtained from reference TRBV7-9 and TRBJ2-3, is as follows: DTGVSQNPRHKITKRGQNVTFRCDPISEHNRLYWYRQTLGQGPEFLTYFQNEAQLEKSRLLSDRFSAERPKGSFSTLEIQRTEQGDSAMYLCASSLWASGRLADTQYFGPGTRLTVL.

This clonotype has more than one count but fewer than ten. This sequence joins TRBV10-3 and TRBJ2-3, with 9 positions matching TRBD2. This CDR3 spans 14 amino acids. The germline gives CDR1 ENHRY, CDR2 SYGVKD. Germline trimming cut 10 bases from V and 5 bases from J; bases unmatched to any gene: 10. CDR3 sequence (DNA): TGTGCCAGTAACGAGCGGGGGGCTGGAGATACGCAGTATTTT. Protein product: CASNERGAGDTQYF.

The chain couples TRBV28 to TRBJ1-4, with 12 positions matching TRBD1. Germline CDR1 MDHEN, CDR2 SYDVKM. This CDR3 has 20 residues. Trimming at V came to 8 bases and at J to 3 bases, leaving 19 bases not matched to a gene. The CDR3 protein is CASGQSVKRDRGHANEKLFF. The CDR3 DNA reads TGTGCCAGCGGGCAATCCGTCAAAAGGGACAGGGGGCATGCTAATGAAAAACTGTTTTTT.

This clonotype has only a few counts. The rearrangement joins TRBV29-1 to TRBJ2-1, with D tentatively TRBD2 (5 bases). Trimming took off 7 bases at V and 0 bases at J, with 19 bases between the two ends. Germline assignment: CDR1 SQVTM and CDR2 ANQGSEA. The CDR3 is 16 residues long. The CDR3 protein is CSAGFRSQSSYNEQFF. The CDR3 region has the DNA TGCAGCGCGGGGTTTCGGTCTCAGAGCTCCTACAATGAGCAGTTCTTC.

The chain uses TRBV10-3 and TRBJ2-1; 7 nucleotides line up with TRBD2. J gave up 7 bases and V 4 bases, and 10 bases lay outside the gene matches. The CDR3 has 15 residues. Germline lookup yields CDR1 ENHRY and CDR2 SYGVKD. CDR3: CAISAGEGGQNEQFF. DNA for the CDR3: TGTGCCATCAGTGCCGGCGAGGGAGGGCAAAATGAGCAGTTCTTC.

This clonotype was counted a few times. One end of the junction fails to match germline, which may point to a read error. The chain couples TRBV7-9 to TRBJ2-1, with 7 bases that match TRBD2. Per germline, CDR1 SEHNR and CDR2 FQNEAQ (reference sequence). The CDR3 covers 17 residues. DNA of the CDR3: TGCGCCAGCAGCTTAGGCCTTAGGGAACGGGAGGTCAATGAGCAGTTCTTC. As protein: CASSLGLREREVNEQFF.

The chain couples TRBV2 to TRBJ1-4; TRBD1 is a possible D gene (6 bases). V was trimmed by 5 bases and J by 7 bases, leaving 14 bases between them. Germline assignment: CDR1 SNHLY and CDR2 FYNNEI. This CDR3 region has 14 residues. This chain's CDR3 is CASSRQARGEKLFF. The CDR3 DNA reads TGTGCCAGCAGTCGACAGGCCAGAGGTGAAAAACTGTTTTTT.

The chain recombines TRBV12-5 with TRBJ2-5, with TRBD2 matching 7 bases. Unmatched junction bases numbered 9, after V lost 7 bases and J lost 1 base. Per the germline V gene, CDR1 is LGHNT and CDR2 is FRNRAP. The CDR3 totals 15 residues. The CDR3 protein is CASAPGTTIQETQYF. The CDR3 DNA follows: TGTGCTAGTGCTCCCGGGACTACCATCCAAGAGACCCAGTACTTC.

This clonotype was detected only a few times. The chain uses TRBV7-9 and TRBJ2-4; D gene ambiguous. Trimming took off 5 bases at V and 8 bases at J, with 22 bases between the two ends. The CDR3 runs 16 residues. The germline gives CDR1 SEHNR, CDR2 FQNEAQ (reference sequence). CDR3 sequence reads: CASSLWTDRLLDIQYF. CDR3 nucleotides: TGTGCCAGCAGCCTTTGGACCGACCGGCTTTTGGACATTCAGTACTTC.

The chain is built from TRBV2 and TRBJ1-4, with D hard to call. The CDR3 has 11 amino acids. Germline loops: CDR1 SNHLY, CDR2 FYNNEI. Trimming took 6 bases from V and 10 from J, leaving 9 bases between them. CDR3: CASSETGKLFF. CDR3 coding DNA: TGTGCCAGCAGCGAGACCGGAAAACTGTTTTTT.

This clonotype was found a few times. The J gene is TRBJ1-2, the V gene TRBV15, with D unclear. The CDR3 is 11 residues long. Trimming took 5 bases from V and 4 from J, leaving 5 bases between them. Looked up from germline, CDR1 is LNHNV and CDR2 is YYDKDF (reference sequence). The CDR3: CATSDTYGYTF. The CDR3 DNA is TGTGCCACCAGCGACACCTATGGCTACACCTTC.

This clonotype was seen only a few times. The J gene is TRBJ2-2, the V gene TRBV29-1, with 8 bases identical to TRBD1. After removal of 7 bases from V and 6 bases from J, the junction contained 7 bases not matched to a gene. Germline V gene lookup returns CDR1 SQVTM and CDR2 ANQGSEA. The CDR3 sequence is 13 residues long. The CDR3 region has the DNA TGCAGCGGGCGACAGGGGTCGGCCGGGGAGCTGTTTTTT. It encodes CSGRQGSAGELFF.

The V gene is TRBV6-5, the J gene TRBJ1-5; unclear D gene. V dropped 0 bases and J dropped 4 bases, with 7 bases sitting between them. The CDR3 has 14 amino acids. Germline V lookup: CDR1 MNHEY, CDR2 SVGAGI. The CDR3 sequence is CASSYSKWNQPQHF. The CDR3 bases are TGTGCCAGCAGTTACTCGAAGTGGAATCAGCCCCAGCATTTT.

Points on this clonotype: Relative to the germline gene, one junction end is altered; a read error may explain this. The CDR3 bases are TGTGCCAGCAGACACGGAGGGGGGACGACAGGCGCCTACAGAAATGAAAAGCTGTTTTTT. Translation gives CASRHGGGTTGAYRNEKLFF. This chain connects TRBV6-2 or TRBV6-3 to TRBJ1-4; D might be TRBD1 (6 bases). Germline values: CDR1 MNHEY, CDR2 SVGEGT. The CDR3 has 20 amino acids.

This clonotype showed up just a few times. This chain links TRBV20-1 with TRBJ2-4, with D hard to call. CDR1 DFQATT and CDR2 SNEGSKA come from the germline V gene (reference sequence). Trimming stripped 7 bases from V and 12 bases from J, with 19 bases between. This CDR3 is 12 amino acids long. The CDR3 sequence: CSVVSPTRTQYF. CDR3 DNA sequence: TGCAGTGTTGTGTCCCCGACCCGGACTCAGTACTTC.

This clonotype was found a few times. V is TRBV12-3 or TRBV12-4 and J is TRBJ2-1; D gene unclear. The DNA end is a closer match to TRBJ2-5, so the J assignment may be wrong. CDR3 length: 14 residues. CDR3 nucleotide sequence: TGTGCCAGCAGTTTTGCAGCGTTTCCGGAGACCCAGTACTTC. It is translated as CASSFAAFPETQYF.